This T cell receptor beta chain is drawn from a study of T cells in Graves' hyperthyroidism and ophthalmopathy. This clonotype was seen ten or more times. RNA transcripts yielded amplified TCR beta CDR3 regions. The primer set for the first-round RT-PCR of the TCR CDR3 was HTBI. TCRdb itself ran the multiplex PCR reads through MiXCR, one entry per CDR3 protein. Of a few hundred thousand distinct CDR3 sequences listed, more than 15% are singletons. The CDR3 consists of 15 residues. CDR1 and CDR2 (germline): MDHEN, SYDVKM. V lost 7 bases and J lost 2; bases outside the gene matches: 9. The TCR comes from a young woman with Graves' hyperthyroidism. The V gene is TRBV28, the J gene TRBJ2-3, with 7 bases identical to TRBD1. The specimen was blood. The chain's CDR3 is CASTPRDRFTDTQYF. DNA of the CDR3: TGTGCCAGCACCCCCCGGGACAGATTCACAGATACGCAGTATTTT.